This T cell receptor (beta chain) originates from a study of T cells after yellow fever vaccination. Points from the study as a whole: Contaminants from the bulk population, in the form of abundant clonotypes, could be found in FACS-sorted repertoires.

V was trimmed by 2 bases and J by 2 bases, leaving 9 bases between them. Germline CDR1 SGHTA, CDR2 FQGTGA. This CDR3 comprises 14 residues. This clonotype was observed many times. Its antigen remains unidentified. It was through 5'RACE template switching that TCR cDNA was made, with a universal primer site and UMIs added. MiXCR was run by TCRdb on the 5' RACE reads, yielding one entry per CDR3 protein. Of roughly 150,000 distinct CDR3 sequences in the sample, 6% to 7.5% were seen once. This sequence joins TRBV7-3 and TRBJ1-1; D is possibly TRBD1 (6 bases). Sequencing used CD4+ T cells sorted from PBMCs, obtained more than 4 days after the first yellow fever vaccination. This TCR derives from a young man who received the YFV17D yellow fever vaccine. The CDR3 region is CASSLGQQNTEAFF. The CDR3 DNA reads TGTGCCAGCAGCTTAGGACAGCAAAACACTGAAGCTTTCTTT.